The rows below give T cell receptor beta chains drawn from one sample of a study of control samples from healthy donors and cancer patients. The repertoire was sequenced with immunoSEQ multiplex PCR; TCRdb's copy has only in-frame clones and lacks some. The sample records about 250,000 clones, almost 85% being singletons. What was sequenced was PBMCs. The receptors shown here come from a woman aged 60 to 75 with lung cancer. CDR3s include the opening cysteine and the closing phenylalanine or tryptophan. Each record gives: D gene, J gene, V gene, clone size, CDR3 protein, CDR3 DNA. The D gene is left open where the match is weak. Clone size, where shown, is once, few, many, or a class for clones that have expanded.

D: TRBD1; J: TRBJ1-2; V: TRBV5-1; size: .; CDR3: CASSLGTAGLYGYTF; DNA: TGCGCCAGCAGCTTAGGGACAGCGGGGCTCTATGGCTACACCTTC
D: TRBD1; J: TRBJ2-7; V: TRBV6-5; size: .; CDR3: CASSSKTGPPYEQYF; DNA: TGTGCCAGCAGTTCAAAGACAGGGCCCCCCTACGAGCAGTACTTC
D: .; J: TRBJ1-3; V: TRBV6-5; size: .; CDR3: CASSPNRDGNTIYF; DNA: TGTGCCAGCAGTCCTAACAGGGACGGAAACACCATATATTTT
D: TRBD1; J: TRBJ1-2; V: TRBV7-9; size: .; CDR3: CASSWRDRGQNYGYTF; DNA: TGTGCCAGCAGCTGGCGGGACAGGGGGCAAAACTATGGCTACACCTTC
D: .; J: TRBJ1-2; V: TRBV3-1/TRBV3-2; size: .; CDR3: CASSQSISGGYTF; DNA: TGTGCCAGCAGCCAATCCATAAGCGGTGGCTACACCTTC
D: .; J: TRBJ2-7; V: TRBV9; size: few; CDR3: CASSVHAGIGNEQYF; DNA: TGTGCCAGCAGCGTACATGCGGGGATCGGTAACGAGCAGTACTTC
D: .; J: TRBJ1-5; V: TRBV4-1; size: few; CDR3: CASSQESGDSNQPQHF; DNA: TGCGCCAGCAGCCAAGAGTCGGGCGACTCCAATCAGCCCCAGCATTTT
D: .; J: TRBJ1-3; V: TRBV5-1; size: once; CDR3: CASSSTGNTIYF; DNA: TGCGCCAGCAGCTCTACAGGAAACACCATATATTTT
D: .; J: TRBJ1-2; V: TRBV7-9; size: .; CDR3: CASSEIAGGAYGYTF; DNA: TGTGCCAGCAGCGAAATCGCGGGGGGCGCCTATGGCTACACCTTC
D: .; J: TRBJ2-1; V: TRBV28; size: many; CDR3: CASSLSLGRQSFQLSSYNEQFF; DNA: TGTGCCAGCAGTTTATCTCTGGGGAGACAGTCCTTCCAATTGAGCTCCTACAATGAGCAGTTCTTC
D: .; J: TRBJ2-7; V: TRBV21-1; size: .; CDR3: CASVNTGTSARSYEQYF; DNA: TGTGCCAGCGTTAATACCGGGACTAGCGCGCGGTCCTACGAGCAGTACTTC
D: .; J: TRBJ2-2; V: TRBV6-5; size: .; CDR3: CASSPPTAPGELFF; DNA: TGTGCCAGCAGCCCCCCCACCGCCCCCGGGGAGCTGTTTTTT
D: .; J: TRBJ2-7; V: TRBV5-6; size: few; CDR3: CASSLQSSASAYEQYF; DNA: TGTGCCAGCAGCTTGCAATCCTCCGCCTCTGCCTACGAGCAGTACTTC
D: .; J: TRBJ1-6; V: TRBV7-2; size: once; CDR3: CASSLQLGYSPLHF; DNA: TGTGCCAGCAGCTTACAGCTCGGGTATTCACCCCTCCACTTT
D: TRBD2; J: TRBJ2-1; V: TRBV10-1; size: .; CDR3: CASSEGTSGRGGFF; DNA: TGCGCCAGCAGTGAGGGGACTAGCGGGAGGGGGGGGTTCTTC
D: .; J: TRBJ1-1; V: TRBV2; size: .; CDR3: CASSGLSGYTEAFF; DNA: TGTGCCAGCAGTGGACTTTCGGGGTACACTGAAGCTTTCTTT
D: .; J: TRBJ2-2; V: TRBV6-5; size: .; CDR3: CASSIRHRGTGELFF; DNA: TGTGCCAGCAGTATCCGGCACCGGGGCACCGGGGAGCTGTTTTTT
D: .; J: TRBJ2-1; V: TRBV5-1; size: .; CDR3: CASSFASAISYNEQFF; DNA: TGCGCCAGCAGCTTCGCTAGCGCAATCTCCTACAATGAGCAGTTCTTC